This T cell receptor (beta chain) was identified during a study of cytomegalovirus exposure and HLA in healthy donors. In the study overall: A prior analysis found about 120 million unique TCR beta sequences from 170 million or so T cells. Among the roughly 370 genotyped donors, about 81% were placed in the Caucasian-associated ancestry cluster. Study outcomes and limitations: The study put 150 to 200 TCR beta chains on its list as cytomegalovirus-associated.

PCR amplification relied on 60 Vbeta primers (plus 13 Jbeta primers). TCRdb's table, derived via immunoSEQ multiplex PCR, lists solely in-frame clones and lacks some. The sample holds some 140,000 clones, 60% to 80% seen once. Germline V gene data show CDR1 as LGHNA and CDR2 as YNFKEQ. The length of the CDR3 is 18 residues. Losses at the gene ends were 4 bases for V and 8 bases for J; bases not matched to a gene: 19. Healthy bone marrow donors made up the donors. Only one count was recorded for this clone. What it binds is not known. The sequencing input was PBMCs. This chain links TRBV4-2 with TRBJ1-2; 10 bases match TRBD1. The TCR comes from a man between 25 and 39 years old in good health and CMV-seropositive. DNA for the CDR3: TGTGCCAGCAGCCCCGACGGGACAGGGGACCCCTGGGAGAGGGGCTACACCTTC. This codes for CASSPDGTGDPWERGYTF.